This is a list of T cell receptor beta chains from one sample in a study of blood T cell repertoires in COVID-19. Sequenced by immunoSEQ multiplex PCR; TCRdb stores in-frame clones only, minus some. The table lists about 11,000 clones, around 90% of them singletons. Material: peripheral blood. Receptors were obtained from a human donor in a cohort sampled during active COVID-19. Both conserved end residues are part of each CDR3. D genes are given only for firm matches. Size is omitted from some rows. Given values are once, few, many or a class for expanded clones.

j_call,d_call,v_call,clone_size,cdr3_nt,cdr3_aa
TRBJ2-2,TRBD2,TRBV11-3,.,TGTGCCAGCAGTACGACTAGCGGGAAAACCGGGGAGCTGTTTTTT,CASSTTSGKTGELFF
TRBJ2-7,TRBD2,TRBV7-8,few,TGTGCCAGCAGCCCCGTTGGCGGCGGGAGCTACGAGCAGTACTTC,CASSPVGGGSYEQYF
TRBJ2-7,.,TRBV10-3,.,TGTGCCATCAGTGGGGGCCAGCTCCCTAGCGAGCAGTACTTC,CAISGGQLPSEQYF
TRBJ2-6,.,TRBV19,once,TGTGCCAGTTCGACCCCCAGGGGTTCTGGGGCCAACGTCCTGACTTTC,CASSTPRGSGANVLTF
TRBJ1-1,TRBD1,TRBV18,.,TGTGCCAGCTCACCACCGGGACAGGCGACAGGGGGATTGACTGAAGCTTTCTTT,CASSPPGQATGGLTEAFF
TRBJ1-1,TRBD1,TRBV28,.,TGTGCCAGTAGGACAGGGAACACTGAAGCTTTCTTT,CASRTGNTEAFF
TRBJ2-7,.,TRBV28,.,TGTGCCAGCAGAGACGCTAGCTTCACAGGGCTCTACGAGCAGTACTTC,CASRDASFTGLYEQYF
TRBJ2-3,.,TRBV7-9,.,TGTGCCAGCAGCCGGAAACTGGGGGCAAGGGATACGCAGTATTTT,CASSRKLGARDTQYF
TRBJ1-3,TRBD1,TRBV28,few,TGTGCCAGCAGTTTCGTCCCAGGGGGAATCTCTGGAAACACCATATATTTT,CASSFVPGGISGNTIYF
TRBJ2-7,TRBD2,TRBV11-2,few,TGTGCCAGCAGCCCCCAGGGACTAGCGGGCCACCTATCATCCTACGAGCAGTACTTC,CASSPQGLAGHLSSYEQYF
TRBJ2-3,.,TRBV24-1,.,TGTGCCACCAGTGGGCAGGCACGGGATACGCAGTATTTT,CATSGQARDTQYF
TRBJ2-7,TRBD2,TRBV2,few,TGTGCCAGCAGTGAACGAGCGGGAGTGGGCGAGCAGTACTTC,CASSERAGVGEQYF
TRBJ2-3,.,TRBV19,.,TGTGCCAGTAAGGAGGGCCACAGCACAGATACGCAGTATTTT,CASKEGHSTDTQYF
TRBJ2-1,TRBD2,TRBV20-1,.,TGCAGTGCTAGTCCTAGCGGGGATTACAATGAGCAGTTCTTC,CSASPSGDYNEQFF
TRBJ2-3,TRBD2,TRBV19,.,TGTGCCAGTAGTGCGCCTCCGGGACTAGCGGGAGGGTCGGGGGATACGCAGTATTTT,CASSAPPGLAGGSGDTQYF
TRBJ2-5,.,TRBV7-8,.,TGTGCCAGCAGCACGGACAGTAGGGAGACCCAGTACTTC,CASSTDSRETQYF
TRBJ2-1,TRBD2,TRBV19,.,TGTGCCAGCAGGGGTTTAGCGGGAGGGGGAAATGAGCAGTTCTTC,CASRGLAGGGNEQFF
TRBJ2-7,TRBD1,TRBV6-5,.,TGTGCCAGCAGTTACACGCGGGACAGGGTTTTCTACGAGCAGTACTTC,CASSYTRDRVFYEQYF
TRBJ2-5,TRBD2,TRBV30,.,TGTGCCTGGAGCGTTCTGACTAGCGGGTACCAAGAGACCCAGTACTTC,CAWSVLTSGYQETQYF
TRBJ2-1,TRBD2,TRBV6-2/TRBV6-3,.,TGTGCCAGCAGTTACAGTGTAGCGGGAGGGATATTCTACAATGAGCAGTTCTTC,CASSYSVAGGIFYNEQFF
TRBJ2-1,TRBD1,TRBV9,few,TGTGCCAGCAGCGTTGGACAGGGGGCGAGGAATGAGCAGTTCTTC,CASSVGQGARNEQFF
TRBJ2-1,.,TRBV10-3,.,TGTGCCATCAGTGATTCAACTAGTTCCAATGAGCAGTTCTTC,CAISDSTSSNEQFF
TRBJ2-1,.,TRBV7-9,.,TGTGCCAGCAGCTTAGGGGGGGTATACAATGAGCAGTTCTTC,CASSLGGVYNEQFF
TRBJ2-3,.,TRBV15,.,TGTGCCACTACCTATACGCGGGATTTGGGAGATACGCAGTATTTT,CATTYTRDLGDTQYF
TRBJ2-1,TRBD1,TRBV11-3,.,TGTGCCAGCAGCTCGGGACAGGGAGGGGATGAGCAGTTCTTC,CASSSGQGGDEQFF
TRBJ2-4,.,TRBV19,.,TGTGCCAGTAGTATGACGGGAGTAGATCCCATTCAGTACTTC,CASSMTGVDPIQYF
TRBJ1-1,.,TRBV4-3,.,TGCGCCAGCAGCCCACAGGGATTGGACACTGAAGCTTTCTTT,CASSPQGLDTEAFF
TRBJ2-3,TRBD1,TRBV28,.,TGTGCCAGCAGGGGGACAGTAAGCACAGATACGCAGTATTTT,CASRGTVSTDTQYF
TRBJ2-1,.,TRBV28,once,TGTGCCAGCAGTTCCCCTAGCGCCAGCTCCTACAATGAGCAGTTCTTC,CASSSPSASSYNEQFF
TRBJ1-1,TRBD1,TRBV9,few,TGTGCCAGCAGCGCTATGGACAGGCTGAACACTGAAGCTTTCTTT,CASSAMDRLNTEAFF
TRBJ2-7,.,TRBV6-5,.,TGTGCCAGCAGGGCGGTCCAGGGCTCCTACGAGCAGTACTTC,CASRAVQGSYEQYF
TRBJ1-6,.,TRBV27,.,TGTGCCAGCAGTTTAGGCTCCGATTATAATTCACCCCTCCACTTT,CASSLGSDYNSPLHF
TRBJ2-7,TRBD2,TRBV9,.,TGTGCCAGCAGCTCCCGACTAGCGGGACCCTACGAGCAGTACTTC,CASSSRLAGPYEQYF
TRBJ2-3,.,TRBV11-2,.,TGTGCCAGCAGCCCCTGGACTAAATCAGATACGCAGTATTTT,CASSPWTKSDTQYF
TRBJ1-1,.,TRBV7-9,.,TGTGCCAGCATCAAGACGGGGAACACTGAAGCTTTCTTT,CASIKTGNTEAFF
TRBJ2-1,.,TRBV3-1/TRBV3-2,.,TGTGCCAGCAGCCAGGGACTCGGGGGCAATGAGCAGTTCTTC,CASSQGLGGNEQFF
TRBJ2-7,TRBD2,TRBV6-1,.,TGTGCCAGCAGTGAACAGCGGGGCCCCTACGAGCAGTACTTC,CASSEQRGPYEQYF
TRBJ2-4,TRBD1,TRBV28,.,TGTGCCAGCAGTTCCGGGGACAGGACAAACATTCAGTACTTC,CASSSGDRTNIQYF
TRBJ2-3,.,TRBV24-1,.,TGTGCCACCAGTCCAGGGACAGATACGCAGTATTTT,CATSPGTDTQYF
TRBJ2-7,.,TRBV15,.,TGTGCCACCAGCAGAGAAACAGGAACCTACGAGCAGTACTTC,CATSRETGTYEQYF
TRBJ2-7,.,TRBV3-1/TRBV3-2,once,TGTGCCAGCAACCCCCGGGACAAGCCAAACGAGCAGTACTTC,CASNPRDKPNEQYF
TRBJ2-7,TRBD1,TRBV23-1,.,TGCGCCAGAAAACGCTCCTTAAATCCGGGACAGGGTATACACGAGCAGTACTTC,CARKRSLNPGQGIHEQYF
TRBJ1-5,.,TRBV2,.,TGTGCCACAGGAGGGAGGGGCGGTCAGCCCCAGCATTTT,CATGGRGGQPQHF
TRBJ1-5,.,TRBV4-1,.,TGCGCCAGCAGCCAAGGGCTCGGCGCGGCTGTAGTCCAGCATTTT,CASSQGLGAAVVQHF
TRBJ1-2,TRBD1,TRBV27,.,TGTGCCAGCAGTGGGACAGGGGGCCCTTGGGGTGGCTACACCTTC,CASSGTGGPWGGYTF
TRBJ2-3,.,TRBV11-3,.,TGTGCCAGCAGCTCGGGGGATACGCAGTATTTT,CASSSGDTQYF
TRBJ1-5,.,TRBV2,.,TGTGCCAGCAGCCAGTATAGCAATCAGCCCCAGCATTTT,CASSQYSNQPQHF
TRBJ1-6,.,TRBV24-1,.,TGTGCCACGCTGAGATGTCATTCACCCCTCCACTTT,CATLRCHSPLHF
TRBJ2-5,.,TRBV28,.,TGTGCCAGCAGTTTGCCCCGGACGGGGGCCCAGTACTTC,CASSLPRTGAQYF
TRBJ2-2,.,TRBV19,.,TGTGCCAGTAGTGTCTCGGGGGGCGGGACCGGGGAGCTGTTTTTT,CASSVSGGGTGELFF